Listed here are 17 T cell receptor beta chains from one sample, sequenced in a study of blood T cell repertoires in COVID-19. The method was immunoSEQ multiplex PCR; TCRdb's version includes in-frame clones alone and lacks a portion of them. Here the sample spans 30,000 to 40,000 clones, 90% to 95% being singletons. What was sequenced was peripheral blood. The receptors were gathered from a woman in her 30s in a cohort sampled during active COVID-19.

This chain links TRBV20-1 with TRBJ1-6, with a weak D call TRBD1 (5 bases). Trimming left V 3 bases short and J 5 bases short, with 14 bases between. The germline gives CDR1 DFQATT, CDR2 SNEGSKA (reference sequence). The CDR3 sequence is 15 residues long. CDR3 bases: TGCAGTGCTAGTCCCCTTCAAGGGGATAATTCACCCCTCCACTTT. Residues: CSASPLQGDNSPLHF.

V is TRBV9 and J is TRBJ2-7; TRBD2 aligns across 7 bases. V was clipped by 2 bases and J by 2 bases; unmatched bases: 7. The V gene's germline CDR1 is SGDLS and CDR2 YYNGEE. The CDR3 is made up of 15 amino acids. The CDR3 protein is CASSVGAGLTYEQYF. Here the CDR3 DNA reads TGTGCCAGCAGCGTGGGAGCGGGACTAACCTACGAGCAGTACTTC.

J is TRBJ1-2 and V is TRBV5-4, with 11 positions matching TRBD1. The CDR3 is 16 residues long. CDR1 and CDR2 from the germline V gene are SGHNT and YYREEE (reference sequence). Unmatched junction bases numbered 6, after V lost 3 bases and J lost 2 bases. The CDR3 spells CASSSGGQGENYGYTF. In nucleotides, the CDR3 is TGTGCCAGCAGCTCCGGGGGACAGGGGGAGAACTATGGCTACACCTTC.

The table lists this clone with a count of one. J is TRBJ1-5 and V is TRBV6-2 or TRBV6-3, with TRBD1 matching over 12 bases. With 4 bases clipped from V and 2 bases from J, the junction kept 12 bases outside the gene matches. Germline V gene lookup returns CDR1 MNHEY and CDR2 SVGEGT. The CDR3 runs to 19 residues. CDR3 coding DNA: TGTGCCAGCAGTTCGGGACAGGGGGCGAATACTTATGGCAATCAGCCCCAGCATTTT. This codes for CASSSGQGANTYGNQPQHF.

The V gene is TRBV28, the J gene TRBJ2-7, with 9 bases identical to TRBD2. Looked up from germline, CDR1 is MDHEN and CDR2 is SYDVKM. Trimming cost V 6 bases and J 4 bases; bases outside gene matches: 13. CDR3 size: 16 residues. CDR3 DNA: TGTGCCAGCAGCTGGGGCTTAGCGGGAGTTATATACGAGCAGTACTTC. Translated: CASSWGLAGVIYEQYF.

The chain couples TRBV19 to TRBJ2-7, with D possibly TRBD2 on 5 matching bases. Deletions cut 8 bases from V and 6 bases from J, with 14 bases between. Germline loops: CDR1 LNHDA, CDR2 SQIVND (reference sequence). The length of the CDR3 is 12 residues. The CDR3 region is CASGWGAGEQYF. In DNA form, the CDR3 reads TGTGCCAGTGGGTGGGGAGCAGGCGAGCAGTACTTC.

This chain joins TRBV28 and TRBJ1-2; no clear D gene. The V and J ends lost 8 bases and 7 bases respectively, with 20 bases between them. CDR3 length: 14 residues. Germline assignment: CDR1 MDHEN and CDR2 SYDVKM. CDR3 residues: CASQLFGRAFGYTF. The CDR3 bases are TGTGCCAGCCAACTCTTCGGGAGGGCCTTTGGCTACACCTTC.

Only one count was recorded for this clone. The chain employs TRBV7-2 and TRBJ2-3; D is unclear. Germline V gene lookup returns CDR1 SGHTA and CDR2 FQGNSA. Trimming removed 5 bases at V and 0 bases at J, with 9 bases between. The CDR3 has 14 residues. The CDR3 loop reads CASSRDGSTDTQYF. The DNA of the CDR3 is TGTGCCAGCAGCCGCGACGGGAGCACAGATACGCAGTATTTT.

The count of this clone is one. The chain uses TRBV30 and TRBJ1-6; TRBD1 agrees at 8 bases. The CDR3 has 15 amino acids. The V and J ends lost 2 bases and 5 bases, in that order; junction bases with no gene match: 5. CDR1 GTSNPN and CDR2 SVGIG come from the germline V gene (reference sequence). CDR3 region: CAWSYTTGDNSPLHF. CDR3 nucleotide sequence: TGTGCCTGGAGTTACACGACAGGGGATAATTCACCCCTCCACTTT. Looking up the rest from reference TRBV30 and TRBJ1-6 gives the full variable domain: SQTIHQWPATLVQPVGSPLSLECTVEGTSNPNLYWYRQAAGRGLQLLFYSVGIGQISSEVPQNLSASRPQDRQFILSSKKLLLSDSGFYLCAWSYTTGDNSPLHFGNGTRLTVT.

V is TRBV2 and J is TRBJ2-2, with 8 bases lining up with TRBD2. CDR1 and CDR2 (germline): SNHLY, FYNNEI. This CDR3 has 15 amino acids. V lost 2 bases and J lost 1; bases outside the gene matches: 0. The CDR3 loop reads CASSETSGNTGELFF. CDR3 DNA sequence: TGTGCCAGCAGTGAAACTAGCGGGAACACCGGGGAGCTGTTTTTT.

The chain has TRBV19 and TRBJ2-3; D is perhaps TRBD1 (6 bases). Germline V gene data show CDR1 as LNHDA and CDR2 as SQIVND (reference sequence). CDR3 length: 15 amino acids. V lost 5 bases, J lost 4 bases, and 16 bases lay in between. The CDR3 bases are TGTGCCAGTAGTCCTCTAGAGAAGGGGGCAGATACGCAGTATTTT. It encodes CASSPLEKGADTQYF.

Comment on this clone: The same CDR3 also results from other DNA sequences found in this sample. The rearrangement uses TRBV7-8 and TRBJ1-5; 9 nucleotides align to TRBD1. Trimming at V came to 5 bases and at J to 6 bases, leaving 8 bases not matched to a gene. The CDR3 extends over 15 amino acids. CDR1 is SGHVS, CDR2 FQNEAQ, per germline. This chain's CDR3 is CASSAIQGAGQPQHF. In DNA, the CDR3 is TGTGCCAGCAGCGCGATACAGGGGGCGGGTCAGCCCCAGCATTTT.

This chain links TRBV1 with TRBJ2-7; the table's D call, TRBD2, has no DNA check behind it. TRBV1 is tagged as a pseudogene. The CDR3 has 18 amino acids. CDR3: CTSSPFPTGIIRTYEQYF. The CDR3 DNA sequence: TGCACCAGCAGCCCGTTCCCGACTGGAATAATAAGAACCTACGAGCAGTACTTC.

The chain links TRBV9 to TRBJ2-7; D ambiguous. The V gene lost 1 base and the J gene lost 1 base, with 18 bases spanning the gap. The CDR3 runs 17 residues. Germline V gene data show CDR1 as SGDLS and CDR2 as YYNGEE. Here the CDR3 reads CASSVSGSPADSYEQYF. The CDR3 nucleotides read TGTGCCAGCAGCGTAAGTGGCTCTCCCGCGGATTCCTACGAGCAGTACTTC. The whole variable domain, filled in from reference TRBV9 and TRBJ2-7, reads DSGVTQTPKHLITATGQRVTLRCSPRSGDLSVYWYQQSLDQGLQFLIQYYNGEERAKGNILERFSAQQFPDLHSELNLSSLELGDSALYFCASSVSGSPADSYEQYFGPGTRLTVT.

The chain has TRBV6-5 and TRBJ2-7; D not certain. Trimming pared 0 bases from V and 5 bases from J, leaving 5 bases between. Germline loops: CDR1 MNHEY, CDR2 SVGAGI. This CDR3 has 12 residues. CDR3 amino acids: CASSYSRDEQYF. CDR3 nucleotides: TGTGCCAGCAGTTACTCGCGAGACGAGCAGTACTTC.

The chain is built from TRBV4-3 and TRBJ1-5; no firm D call. The ends were cut back, 0 bases at V and 7 bases at J, with 7 bases in the middle. The CDR3 runs to 13 residues. The germline V gene encodes CDR1 LGHNA and CDR2 YSLEER. CDR3 loop: CASSQEAEQPQHF. Here the CDR3 DNA reads TGCGCCAGCAGCCAAGAGGCGGAACAGCCCCAGCATTTT.

V usage is TRBV9 and J usage is TRBJ1-3; no definite D call. Germline V gene lookup returns CDR1 SGDLS and CDR2 YYNGEE. This CDR3 contains 13 residues. The germline V and J ends were trimmed by 1 base and 4 bases, with 6 bases remaining between them. CDR3 loop: CASSVNAGNTIYF. The CDR3 bases are TGTGCCAGCAGCGTAAACGCGGGAAACACCATATATTTT.